The rows below give T cell receptor beta chains drawn from one sample of a study of OX40 agonist ivuxolimab in advanced cancers. Profiling relied on immunoSEQ multiplex PCR, and the TCRdb table lists in-frame clones only, not all of them. The data show more than 80,000 clones, about 90% seen once. Sequences were derived from CD4+ or CD8+ T cells sorted from blood, sampled in a trial of the OX40 agonist ivuxolimab. These receptor sequences come from an adult with an advanced solid tumor such as melanoma, head and neck, liver or kidney cancer. CDR3s include the opening cysteine and the closing phenylalanine or tryptophan. The order of the fields is clone size, D gene, V gene, J gene, CDR3 protein, CDR3 DNA. The D gene is left open where the match is weak. The listing skips clone size in some rows; elsewhere it reads once, few, many or a size class.

NA	TRBD2	TRBV2	TRBJ2-1	CASSRTSVSNEQFF	TGTGCCAGCAGTCGGACTAGCGTTAGCAATGAGCAGTTCTTC
NA	NA	TRBV18	TRBJ2-7	CASSPLFVGAGAEQYF	TGTGCCAGCTCACCATTATTTGTCGGGGCGGGGGCCGAGCAGTACTTC
NA	TRBD1	TRBV30	TRBJ1-1	CAWSPSTGTGGRMNTEAFF	TGTGCCTGGAGTCCTTCCACCGGGACAGGGGGTCGCATGAACACTGAAGCTTTCTTT
NA	NA	TRBV11-3	TRBJ2-4	CASSSRGQRDIQYF	TGTGCCAGCAGCTCACGAGGGCAACGGGACATTCAGTACTTC
NA	TRBD2	TRBV6-5	TRBJ2-1	CASGTLAGGLNEQFF	TGTGCCAGCGGGACCTTAGCGGGAGGTCTGAATGAGCAGTTCTTC
NA	TRBD2	TRBV5-6	TRBJ2-7	CASSSGTSGETPYEQYF	TGTGCCAGCAGTTCGGGGACTAGCGGGGAGACGCCCTACGAGCAGTACTTC
NA	NA	TRBV27	TRBJ2-2	CASRFSSAAPTGELFF	TGTGCCAGCAGATTCTCTTCGGCTGCGCCCACCGGGGAGCTGTTTTTT
NA	NA	TRBV30	TRBJ2-1	CAWSRGDEQFF	TGTGCCTGGAGTAGAGGCGATGAGCAGTTCTTC
once	TRBD2	TRBV23-1	TRBJ2-7	CASSQSGREGYEQYF	TGCGCCAGCAGTCAATCGGGTCGGGAGGGGTACGAGCAGTACTTC
NA	NA	TRBV18	TRBJ2-5	CASSPPNRADQETQYF	TGTGCCAGCTCACCACCGAACAGGGCGGATCAAGAGACCCAGTACTTC
NA	TRBD2	TRBV29-1	TRBJ2-2	CSVLGGLALTGELFF	TGCAGCGTTTTAGGAGGACTAGCCCTCACCGGGGAGCTGTTTTTT
NA	NA	TRBV19	TRBJ1-5	CASSARGQPQHF	TGTGCCAGTAGTGCCCGAGGTCAGCCCCAGCATTTT
NA	NA	TRBV28	TRBJ1-1	CASSLYGRWQLNGNSPTEAFF	TGTGCCAGCAGTTTATACGGCCGGTGGCAGTTAAATGGAAATTCCCCCACTGAAGCTTTCTTT
NA	NA	TRBV14	TRBJ1-1	CASSQDLRGSTEAFF	TGTGCCAGCAGCCAAGATCTGCGGGGCTCCACTGAAGCTTTCTTT
NA	NA	TRBV28	TRBJ1-3	CASTLGAGRAHISGNTIYF	TGTGCCAGCACCCTAGGGGCGGGCAGGGCTCATATCTCTGGAAACACCATATATTTT
NA	NA	TRBV28	TRBJ2-1	CASSLSGLSSYNEQFF	TGTGCCAGCAGTTTATCGGGGCTTAGCTCCTACAATGAGCAGTTCTTC
few	NA	TRBV19	TRBJ2-1	CGTSNAAEQFF	TGTGGTACCTCCAACGCCGCTGAGCAGTTCTTC
NA	NA	TRBV27	TRBJ2-3	CASSPPWRASTDTQYF	TGTGCCAGCAGTCCACCCTGGAGGGCTAGCACAGATACGCAGTATTTT
NA	TRBD1	TRBV4-1	TRBJ1-5	CASSQGRAGGPQHF	TGCGCCAGCAGCCAAGGTAGGGCAGGGGGGCCCCAGCATTTT
NA	NA	TRBV7-2	TRBJ1-2	CASSPDSSGYTF	TGTGCCAGCAGCCCAGACTCCTCGGGCTACACCTTC
NA	NA	TRBV5-1	TRBJ1-2	CASSPQGNYGYTF	TGCGCCAGCAGCCCCCAGGGTAACTATGGCTACACCTTC
once	NA	TRBV5-1	TRBJ1-1	CASSLPGNTEAFF	TGCGCCAGCAGCTTGCCCGGGAACACTGAAGCTTTCTTT
NA	TRBD1	TRBV5-8	TRBJ1-5	CASSLTGTGNQPQHF	TGTGCCAGCAGCTTGACCGGGACAGGGAATCAGCCCCAGCATTTT
NA	NA	TRBV28	TRBJ2-1	CASSPKLERNEQFF	TGTGCCAGCAGTCCGAAACTAGAGCGCAATGAGCAGTTCTTC
NA	TRBD2	TRBV7-2	TRBJ2-7	CASSLIAGSTYEQYF	TGTGCCAGCAGCTTGATAGCGGGAAGCACCTACGAGCAGTACTTC
NA	TRBD2	TRBV7-2	TRBJ2-2	CASSLLGGANTGELFF	TGTGCCAGCAGCTTACTGGGAGGGGCGAACACCGGGGAGCTGTTTTTT
once	NA	TRBV6-1	TRBJ1-1	CASRGANQGATEAFF	TGTGCCAGCAGGGGAGCTAATCAGGGAGCCACTGAAGCTTTCTTT
NA	NA	TRBV10-3	TRBJ2-7	CAISDQSRRSYEQYF	TGTGCCATCAGTGATCAAAGCAGGCGTTCCTACGAGCAGTACTTC
NA	NA	TRBV10-1	TRBJ2-3	CASSESGRSLTTDTQYF	TGCGCCAGCAGTGAGTCTGGACGATCATTAACCACAGATACGCAGTATTTT
NA	NA	TRBV5-8	TRBJ2-4	CASSLAGLARSKNIQYF	TGTGCCAGCAGCTTGGCGGGACTGGCCCGGAGCAAAAACATTCAGTACTTC
NA	NA	TRBV5-4	TRBJ2-5	CASSLAGQQETQYF	TGTGCCAGCAGCTTGGCGGGACAACAGGAGACCCAGTACTTC
NA	NA	TRBV14	TRBJ2-1	CASSQDPGAPYNEQFF	TGTGCCAGCAGCCAAGATCCGGGAGCCCCTTACAATGAGCAGTTCTTC
NA	NA	TRBV11-3	TRBJ2-5	CASGTNQETQYF	TGTGCCAGCGGTACCAACCAAGAGACCCAGTACTTC
NA	NA	TRBV5-1	TRBJ2-1	CASKRDLDNEQFF	TGCGCCAGCAAGAGGGACCTAGACAATGAGCAGTTCTTC
NA	NA	TRBV5-1	TRBJ2-5	CASASQAGPQETQYF	TGCGCCAGCGCCTCTCAGGCGGGACCTCAAGAGACCCAGTACTTC
NA	NA	TRBV30	TRBJ1-1	CAWSVQTYEAFF	TGTGCCTGGAGTGTACAGACTTATGAAGCTTTCTTT
NA	TRBD1	TRBV18	TRBJ2-5	CASSPWTGAIQETQYF	TGTGCCAGCTCACCGTGGACAGGGGCGATACAAGAGACCCAGTACTTC
NA	NA	TRBV10-3	TRBJ2-4	CAISSTISGNIQYF	TGTGCCATCTCTTCGACCATCTCAGGGAACATTCAGTACTTC
NA	NA	TRBV7-2	TRBJ1-1	CASSTQSQGRTEAFF	TGTGCCAGCAGCACCCAATCTCAGGGGCGGACTGAAGCTTTCTTT
NA	TRBD1	TRBV27	TRBJ2-5	CASKTGQGKGETQYF	TGTGCCAGCAAGACCGGACAGGGGAAGGGGGAGACCCAGTACTTC
NA	NA	TRBV10-2	TRBJ2-7	CASTHGVAYEQYF	TGCGCCAGCACCCACGGTGTGGCCTACGAGCAGTACTTC
NA	NA	TRBV5-1	TRBJ1-3	CASSLGGLNSGNTIYF	TGCGCCAGCAGCTTGGGCGGACTCAACTCTGGAAACACCATATATTTT
NA	NA	TRBV5-6	TRBJ2-7	CASSLGVQGGEQYF	TGTGCCAGCAGCTTGGGGGTACAGGGAGGCGAGCAGTACTTC